The rows below give T cell receptor beta chains drawn from one sample of a study of metastatic and nonmetastatic thyroid tumors. TCRdb re-processed the PCR reads through MiXCR. The sample shows tens of thousands of clones, about 13% of them seen only once. The sequenced sample was blood. All receptors come from a female donor with papillary thyroid cancer or a benign thyroid nodule (not recorded which). Some clones in this sample may be carry-over from other donors' samples. Both conserved end residues are part of each CDR3. The D gene is left open where the match is weak. Not every row has a clone size; where given, it reads once, few, many or a size class.

v_gene,abundance,j_gene,d_gene,CDR3aa,CDR3nt
TRBV27,few,TRBJ2-3,TRBD2,CASSSRLAGGTDTQYF,TGTGCCAGCAGTTCCAGGCTAGCGGGAGGCACAGATACGCAGTATTTT
TRBV5-5,-,TRBJ1-2,-,CASSLSERNRYYGYTF,TGTGCCAGCAGCTTGAGTGAAAGGAACAGGTACTATGGCTACACCTTC
TRBV6-2/TRBV6-3,-,TRBJ2-1,TRBD2,CASSYFVGLAGETVTWRPYNEQFF,TGTGCCAGCAGTTACTTCGTCGGACTAGCGGGGGAGACCGTAACATGGCGGCCCTACAATGAGCAGTTCTTC
TRBV29-1,many,TRBJ2-7,-,CSVVRGGEQYF,TGCAGCGTTGTGAGGGGCGGTGAGCAGTACTTC
TRBV5-6,-,TRBJ1-1,-,CASSFRRWGTEAFF,TGTGCCAGCAGCTTCCGTAGATGGGGCACTGAAGCTTTTTTT
TRBV6-9,many,TRBJ2-1,TRBD2,CASRGGSSYNEQFF,TGTGCCAGCAGGGGAGGGAGCTCCTACAATGAGCAGTTCTTC
TRBV7-8,many,TRBJ1-1,TRBD1,CASSPAWQGAPYNTEAFF,TGTGCCAGCAGCCCAGCTTGGCAGGGGGCCCCTTATAACACTGAAGCTTTCTTT
TRBV3-1,many,TRBJ2-3,-,CASSQGPTDTQYF,TGTGCCAGCAGCCAAGGACCCACAGATACGCAGTATTTT
TRBV5-1,many,TRBJ2-5,-,CASSLGDNQETQYF,TGCGCCAGCAGCTTGGGGGACAACCAAGAGACCCAGTACTTC
TRBV20-1,many,TRBJ2-3,-,CSATGDTQYF,TGCAGTGCTACAGGGGATACGCAGTATTTT
TRBV5-1,once,TRBJ1-5,-,CASSQLGGEQQPQHF,TGCGCCAGCAGCCAACTGGGAGGAGAGCAACAGCCCCAGCATTTT
TRBV7-7,many,TRBJ2-1,TRBD2,CASSLLGRGFHNEQFF,TGTGCCAGCAGCTTACTCGGGAGGGGCTTTCACAATGAGCAGTTCTTC
TRBV5-1,many,TRBJ2-7,-,CASSLDRNYEQYF,TGCGCCAGCAGCTTAGACAGAAACTACGAGCAGTACTTC
TRBV10-3,many,TRBJ1-6,-,CAISEDRQGSPLHF,TGTGCCATCAGTGAGGACCGCCAGGGTTCACCCCTCCACTTT
TRBV20-1,many,TRBJ2-7,-,CSARERLAHPYEQYF,TGCAGTGCTAGAGAGCGATTAGCGCATCCCTACGAGCAGTACTTC
TRBV6-2/TRBV6-3,-,TRBJ2-7,TRBD2,CASSPRGLAEARGYEQYF,TGTGCCAGCAGTCCGAGGGGTCTAGCGGAAGCCCGGGGATACGAGCAGTACTTC
TRBV12-3/TRBV12-4,many,TRBJ1-1,TRBD1,CASSQDRGTEAFF,TGTGCCAGCAGCCAAGACAGGGGGACTGAAGCTTTCTTT
TRBV12-5,few,TRBJ2-7,TRBD1,CASGGGYRGYEHYF,TGTGCTAGTGGTGGGGGATACAGGGGCTACGAGCATTACTTC
TRBV5-6,-,TRBJ2-4,-,CASSLANRKLAKNIQYF,TGTGCCAGCAGCTTGGCCAACAGGAAACTAGCCAAAAACATTCAGTACTTC
TRBV19,-,TRBJ2-5,TRBD2,CASSRRTSGEQETQYF,TGTGCCAGTAGTAGAAGGACTAGCGGGGAACAAGAGACCCAGTACTTC
TRBV20-1,many,TRBJ1-5,-,CSASGEFGNQPQHF,TGCAGTGCTAGCGGGGAGTTTGGGAATCAGCCCCAGCATTTT
TRBV10-2,many,TRBJ1-6,-,CASSGQDSPLHF,TGCGCCAGCAGTGGACAGGACTCACCCCTCCACTTT
TRBV11-3,-,TRBJ2-2,TRBD1,CASSPWDRGTTGELFF,TGTGCCAGCAGCCCGTGGGACAGGGGTACCACCGGGGAGCTGTTTTTT
TRBV5-1,-,TRBJ2-5,-,CASSLERLETQYF,TGCGCCAGCAGCTTGGAGCGTCTTGAGACCCAGTACTTC
TRBV27,medium-sized,TRBJ2-7,TRBD2,CASSLRREAYEQYF,TGTGCCAGCAGTTTAAGACGGGAGGCGTACGAGCAGTACTTC
TRBV19,many,TRBJ2-7,TRBD1,CASSKSTGSSYEQYF,TGTGCCAGTAGTAAGTCGACAGGGAGCTCCTACGAGCAGTACTTC
TRBV6-6,many,TRBJ2-1,TRBD2,CASSYPLAGAYNEQFF,TGTGCCAGCAGTTACCCCCTAGCGGGAGCTTACAATGAGCAGTTCTTC
TRBV2,many,TRBJ1-4,-,CASSDEGVGEKLFF,TGTGCCAGCAGTGATGAGGGGGTGGGTGAAAAACTGTTTTTT
TRBV7-9,-,TRBJ2-7,-,CASSPGGTLYF,TGTGCCAGCAGCCCTGGGGGGACGCTGTACTTC